What follows are 25 T cell receptor beta chains derived from one specimen sequenced in a study of graft-versus-host responses after intestinal transplantation. Once graft tissue had been processed, intraepithelial and lamina propria lymphocytes were released. TCRdb's table, derived via immunoSEQ multiplex PCR, lists solely in-frame clones and lacks some. The repertoire holds about 4,300 clones, with around three quarters as singletons. The sequences come from ileum tissue, collected approximately 51 weeks after intestinal transplantation. The receptors here all came from a human patient who received an intestinal transplant, so some T cells may come from the graft donor.

This clone was counted only a few times. The chain combines TRBV29-1 with TRBJ1-1; D is perhaps TRBD1 (6 bases). The V gene's germline CDR1 is SQVTM and CDR2 ANQGSEA. The length of the CDR3 is 15 residues. V dropped 1 base and J dropped 2 bases, with 14 bases sitting between them. In DNA form, the CDR3 reads TGCAGCGTTGAAGGACCGGCAGGGGCAAACACTGAAGCTTTCTTT. This codes for CSVEGPAGANTEAFF.

This chain links TRBV7-9 with TRBJ2-1; D not resolved. The CDR3 loop spans 12 amino acids. CDR1 and CDR2 from the germline V gene are SEHNR and FQNEAQ (reference sequence). With 5 bases removed from V and 4 bases from J, the gap between germline ends came to 6 bases. CDR3 nucleotide sequence: TGTGCCAGCAGCGACTTTTACAATGAGCAGTTCTTC. Translated, it gives CASSDFYNEQFF.

The CDR3 DNA is TGTGCCATCAGTGAGTCTTCCTCGGGACAGGGAAATACTCTTGGAAACACCATATATTTT. This sequence encodes CAISESSSGQGNTLGNTIYF. This chain connects TRBV10-3 to TRBJ1-3; 9 bases agree with TRBD1. Germline CDR1 ENHRY, CDR2 SYGVKD. J lost 3 bases, V lost 0 bases, and 15 bases had no gene match. The CDR3 runs to 20 residues.

The table lists this clone with a few counts. This sequence joins TRBV23-1 and TRBJ1-5, with 8 bases matching TRBD1. TRBV23-1 is an open reading frame, and its role is uncertain. The CDR3 has 17 amino acids. The trim removed 2 bases at V and 3 bases at J, leaving 9 bases unmatched. CDR3 nucleotides: TGCGCCAGCAGTCAAGGGTCAGGGGGCCGGTACAATCAGCCCCAGCATTTT. This sequence encodes CASSQGSGGRYNQPQHF.

This clone was observed once. The sample has other DNA sequences that encode this CDR3 too. The CDR3 region is CASSLKQGAYEQYF. The CDR3 DNA follows: TGCGCCAGCAGCTTGAAACAGGGGGCTTACGAGCAGTACTTC. The J gene is TRBJ2-7, the V gene TRBV5-1; 9 nucleotides agree with TRBD1. This CDR3 spans 14 amino acids. Trimming cost V 1 base and J 4 bases; bases outside gene matches: 3. Germline loops: CDR1 SGHRS, CDR2 YFSETQ.

This chain joins TRBV7-9 and TRBJ1-4, with a weak D call TRBD1 (6 bases). Germline-derived CDR1 and CDR2 are SEHNR and FQNEAQ (reference sequence). The CDR3 runs to 14 residues. V was pared by 6 bases and J by 7 bases, with 15 bases between. The CDR3 loop reads CASSKGQLGEKLFF. The CDR3 coding sequence is TGTGCCAGCAGTAAAGGACAGTTAGGTGAAAAACTGTTTTTT.

This clone was recorded only once. The chain has TRBV7-8 and TRBJ1-4, with no clear D. The CDR3 runs 15 residues. V was trimmed by 5 bases and J by 0 bases, leaving 10 bases between them. CDR1 and CDR2 from the germline V gene are SGHVS and FQNEAQ. This CDR3 reads CASSPTVATNEKLFF. The CDR3 region has the DNA TGTGCCAGCAGCCCTACAGTTGCAACTAATGAAAAACTGTTTTTT. The full variable domain, its missing parts supplied by reference TRBV7-8 and TRBJ1-4, is GAGVSQSPRYKVAKRGQDVALRCDPISGHVSLFWYQQALGQGPEFLTYFQNEAQLDKSGLPSDRFFAERPEGSVSTLKIQRTQQEDSAVYLCASSPTVATNEKLFFGSGTQLSVL.

This chain joins TRBV11-3 and TRBJ2-5, with TRBD2 as a possible D gene (6 bases). V lost 8 bases and J 4 bases, leaving 14 bases between the germline ends. Germline-derived CDR1 and CDR2 are SGHNT and YENEEA. The CDR3 totals 13 residues. CDR3 sequence: CASSGTYRETQYF. The CDR3 DNA reads as TGTGCCAGCTCGGGGACTTATCGAGAGACCCAGTACTTC.

This chain connects TRBV4-2 to TRBJ2-2; TRBD2 matches at 8 bases. Germline CDR1 reads LGHNA; CDR2 reads YNFKEQ. V shed 4 bases, J shed 3 bases, and the junction held 10 bases outside the gene matches. The CDR3 is made up of 17 amino acids. The CDR3 here is CASSLRTSWTYTGELFF. In nucleotides, the CDR3 is TGTGCCAGCAGCCTGAGGACTAGCTGGACCTACACCGGGGAGCTGTTTTTT.

This clone was found a few times. J is TRBJ1-2 and V is TRBV20-1; no clear D. V was clipped by 5 bases and J by 8 bases, with 9 bases between them. The CDR3 loop spans 10 amino acids. Germline values: CDR1 DFQATT, CDR2 SNEGSKA (reference sequence). Here the CDR3 DNA reads TGCAGTGCTCCGGGAGGGGGCTACACCTTC. It codes for CSAPGGGYTF.

About this clone: The same CDR3 is also encoded by other DNA sequences in this sample. The gene calls are TRBV28 and TRBJ1-1; the D gene is possibly TRBD1 (6 bases). CDR3 length: 13 residues. V lost 6 bases and J 5 bases, leaving 13 bases between the germline ends. Germline CDR1 and CDR2: MDHEN and SYDVKM. DNA for the CDR3: TGTGCCAGCAGCTCAGGTAGGGGGACTGAAGCTTTCTTT. As protein: CASSSGRGTEAFF.

This sequence joins TRBV18 and TRBJ1-4; tentatively, D is TRBD1 (5 bases). The V gene's germline CDR1 is KGHSH and CDR2 LQKENI. V shed 1 base and J shed 0 bases, with 12 bases lying between them. This CDR3 has 17 amino acids. CDR3 DNA sequence: TGTGCCAGCTCACCACTAAGCCTGGGGCCAACTAATGAAAAACTGTTTTTT. This sequence encodes CASSPLSLGPTNEKLFF.

J is TRBJ2-5 and V is TRBV2; 7 nucleotides agree with TRBD2. This CDR3 has 15 residues. V dropped 1 base and J dropped 7; count of bases not matched to a gene: 9. CDR1 SNHLY and CDR2 FYNNEI come from the germline V gene. The CDR3 loop is CASSEVWGREATQYF. As DNA, the CDR3 is TGTGCCAGCAGTGAAGTATGGGGTCGGGAGGCGACCCAGTACTTC.

The chain uses TRBV27 and TRBJ2-1; the D is unclear. V dropped 3 bases and J dropped 7 bases, with 10 bases sitting between them. This CDR3 region has 13 residues. In germline, CDR1 is MNHEY, CDR2 SMNVEV (reference sequence). The CDR3: CASSFSPGNEQFF. The CDR3 DNA is TGTGCCAGCAGTTTCTCCCCCGGGAATGAGCAGTTCTTC.

The genes are TRBV29-1 and TRBJ1-1; D unclear. The CDR3 length is 14 residues. The V and J ends lost 2 bases and 6 bases respectively, with 16 bases between them. Germline V CDR1 and CDR2: SQVTM, ANQGSEA. CDR3 residues: CSVEWSRFDAEAFF. In DNA, the CDR3 is TGCAGCGTTGAATGGAGTCGGTTCGACGCTGAAGCTTTCTTT.

V usage is TRBV4-1 and J usage is TRBJ1-5; tentatively, D is TRBD1 (5 bases). Per the germline V gene, CDR1 is MGHRA and CDR2 is YSYEKL. Trimming took off 3 bases at V and 5 bases at J, with 17 bases between the two ends. This CDR3 is built from 16 residues. The CDR3 nucleotides read TGCGCCAGCAGCCAGTCAGGGACTTCGTCAGATCAGCCCCAGCATTTT. Translation: CASSQSGTSSDQPQHF.

A word on this clone: One junction end disagrees with the germline gene, perhaps due to a read error. The genes are TRBV5-1 and TRBJ1-3; 7 bases are a match to TRBD1. In germline, CDR1 is SGHRS, CDR2 YFSETQ. This CDR3 has 15 amino acids. CDR3: CASTLGQSAGNTIYF. DNA for the CDR3: TGCGCCAGCACCTTGGGACAGTCGGCAGGGAACACCATATATTTT.

This clone has a single count. The DNA of the CDR3 is TGTGCCAGCAGTTCCCCCCGACAGGGCTCTCCTAATTCACCCCTCCACTTT. Its protein is CASSSPRQGSPNSPLHF. The rearrangement uses TRBV28 and TRBJ1-6; 7 nucleotides agree with TRBD1. Germline values: CDR1 MDHEN, CDR2 SYDVKM. V lost 4 bases and J lost 6; bases outside the gene matches: 12. CDR3 length: 17 residues.

CDR3 sequence: CASSLSAGVFNEQFF. The CDR3, as DNA: TGTGCCAGCAGCTTATCTGCGGGGGTATTTAATGAGCAGTTCTTC. The chain carries TRBV7-6 and TRBJ2-1; the match to TRBD2 covers 7 bases. V was clipped by 2 bases and J by 7 bases; unmatched bases: 8. CDR3 length: 15 amino acids. The germline V gene encodes CDR1 SGHVS and CDR2 FNYEAQ.

This sequence joins TRBV21-1 and TRBJ2-1; TRBD2 is taken as the D call from the table, unchecked against the DNA. TRBV21-1 is a pseudogene locus. The CDR3 covers 16 residues. The CDR3 DNA is TGTGCCAGCAGCAAAGAGGGGCGGGGAAAGATGGGTGAGCAGTTCTTC. The encoded protein is CASSKEGRGKMGEQFF.

The CDR3 nucleotides are TGTGCCAGCAGTGCCGCAGGTGGAGGGGGCAATGAAAAACTGTTTTTT. Translated, it gives CASSAAGGGGNEKLFF. V and J are TRBV6-1 and TRBJ1-4; 7 bases are a match to TRBD1. CDR1 is MNHNS, CDR2 SASEGT, per germline. V gave up 4 bases and J gave up 5 bases; unmatched junction bases: 10. The CDR3 is made up of 16 amino acids.

This chain connects TRBV7-9 to TRBJ1-5, with TRBD1 matching over 10 bases. V dropped 5 bases and J dropped 3; count of bases not matched to a gene: 1. Germline CDR1 and CDR2: SEHNR and FQNEAQ (reference sequence). The CDR3 contains 14 residues. CDR3 residues: CASSGTGVNQPQHF. In DNA form, the CDR3 reads TGTGCCAGCAGCGGGACAGGGGTCAATCAGCCCCAGCATTTT.

This sequence joins TRBV7-8 and TRBJ1-5; D not certain. Looked up from germline, CDR1 is SGHVS and CDR2 is FQNEAQ. Trimming shortened V by 10 bases and J by 0 bases, and 10 bases separated the two germline ends. The CDR3 is 13 amino acids. The CDR3 coding sequence is TGTGCCACCAGAGCTTATAGCAATCAGCCCCAGCATTTT. Translated: CATRAYSNQPQHF.

The genes are TRBV5-4 and TRBJ2-7, with TRBD2 matching over 10 bases. CDR3 length equals 17 residues. V lost 4 bases, J lost 5 bases, and 15 bases stayed unmatched. Germline V CDR1 and CDR2: SGHNT, YYREEE (reference sequence). CDR3 amino acids: CASSAGVGLAVPDEQYF. The CDR3 DNA is TGTGCCAGCAGCGCCGGAGTAGGACTAGCGGTCCCCGACGAGCAGTACTTC.

The V gene is TRBV6-1, the J gene TRBJ1-2; TRBD1 aligns across 7 bases. After removal of 3 bases from V and 0 bases from J, the junction contained 7 bases not matched to a gene. The CDR3 has 16 residues. Germline V gene data show CDR1 as MNHNS and CDR2 as SASEGT. CDR3 region: CASSDGGQTANYGYTF. In DNA, the CDR3 is TGTGCCAGCAGTGACGGGGGACAGACAGCTAACTATGGCTACACCTTC.